The 31 T cell receptor beta chains listed next were all sequenced from one sample in a study of vaccination effects on CD4 cells after COVID-19. Sequencing was preceded by expansion of antigen-specific CD4+ T cells with viral peptide pools in the ViraFEST assay. Investigators separated out CD4+ T cells once about 10 days of culture had passed. Participants were vaccinated with two doses of either the BNT162b2 or mRNA-1273 vaccine. What these receptors recognize is not known. Using immunoSEQ multiplex PCR, the repertoire was profiled, and TCRdb retains in-frame clones only, with some absent. This sample has approximately 16,000 clones, with around 64% found just once. Sequenced here: CD4+ T cells from PBMCs cultured with SARS-CoV-2 spike peptides, sampled after COVID-19 vaccination. The origin of the receptors is a human donor who received a COVID-19 vaccine.

CDR3 bases: TGTGCCAGCAGTTTTAACAGGGTGAACACTGAAGCTTTCTTT. This codes for CASSFNRVNTEAFF. The V call is TRBV27, the J call TRBJ1-1, with D tentatively TRBD1 (6 bases). Germline values: CDR1 MNHEY, CDR2 SMNVEV (reference sequence). The CDR3 loop spans 14 amino acids. The germline V and J ends were trimmed by 3 bases and 0 bases, with 8 bases remaining between them.

This clone was picked up one time. The rearrangement joins TRBV19 to TRBJ2-3, with D tentatively TRBD2 (5 bases). Germline V lookup: CDR1 LNHDA, CDR2 SQIVND (reference sequence). Trimming pared 1 base from V and 3 bases from J, leaving 20 bases between. The CDR3 contains 18 residues. The CDR3 nucleotides are TGTGCCAGTAGTATAGTTCTATCGAGAGGGAGACGGACAGATACGCAGTATTTT. It specifies CASSIVLSRGRRTDTQYF.

The table lists this clone with a few counts. The genes are TRBV5-1 and TRBJ1-4, with D unresolved. CDR3 length equals 14 residues. The germline V and J ends were trimmed by 0 bases and 3 bases, with 6 bases remaining between them. Germline loops: CDR1 SGHRS, CDR2 YFSETQ. DNA for the CDR3: TGCGCCAGCAGCTTGGAGAGGGCTAATGAAAAACTGTTTTTT. Protein: CASSLERANEKLFF.

V usage is TRBV6-2 or TRBV6-3 and J usage is TRBJ2-3; 9 bases line up with TRBD1. V lost 0 bases, J lost 0 bases, and 4 bases stayed unmatched. The germline CDR1 and CDR2 sequences are MNHEY and SVGEGT. The length of the CDR3 is 17 residues. The CDR3 loop is CASSYSWTGVSTDTQYF. Here the CDR3 DNA reads TGTGCCAGCAGTTACTCATGGACAGGGGTTAGCACAGATACGCAGTATTTT.

The chain carries TRBV7-9 and TRBJ1-1; no firm D call. The CDR3 runs to 14 residues. V dropped 5 bases and J dropped 7 bases, with 17 bases sitting between them. Germline V gene data show CDR1 as SEHNR and CDR2 as FQNEAQ (reference sequence). The CDR3 loop is CASSRGLTGGEAFF. CDR3 sequence (DNA): TGTGCCAGCAGCCGGGGTCTTACGGGCGGTGAAGCTTTCTTT.

This clone was picked up a small number of times. The rearrangement uses TRBV7-9 and TRBJ2-2, with D possibly being TRBD2 (5 bases). Between the trimmed V and J ends, which lost 3 bases and 4 bases, there was a span of 12 bases. Germline lookup yields CDR1 SEHNR and CDR2 FQNEAQ (reference sequence). This CDR3 has 15 amino acids. The CDR3 region is CASSFTASITGELFF. CDR3 DNA sequence: TGTGCCAGCAGCTTTACTGCTAGCATCACCGGGGAGCTGTTTTTT.

The chain uses TRBV5-1 and TRBJ1-1; D gene uncertain. The CDR3 is 16 residues long. The germline V gene has CDR1 SGHRS and CDR2 YFSETQ. V lost 2 bases and J lost 1, with 15 bases in between. CDR3: CASSFLPGAANTEAFF. The DNA for the CDR3 is TGCGCCAGCAGCTTTTTACCGGGTGCGGCGAACACTGAAGCTTTCTTT.

This clone was seen only a few times. The chain is built from TRBV19 and TRBJ1-5; D unclear. Germline lookup yields CDR1 LNHDA and CDR2 SQIVND (reference sequence). V was shortened by 7 bases and J by 5 bases, with 18 bases between the two germline ends. This CDR3 has 15 residues. The CDR3 loop is CASIQTVGYDQPQHF. Here the CDR3 DNA reads TGTGCCAGTATTCAGACGGTGGGATACGATCAGCCCCAGCATTTT.

The chain employs TRBV5-4 and TRBJ2-5; 12 nucleotides line up with TRBD2. CDR1 SGHNT and CDR2 YYREEE come from the germline V gene (reference sequence). This CDR3 spans 15 amino acids. V lost 0 bases and J lost 4; bases outside the gene matches: 1. The CDR3 reads CASSLGLAGAETQYF. The CDR3, as DNA: TGTGCCAGCAGCTTGGGACTAGCGGGGGCAGAGACCCAGTACTTC. The full variable domain, its missing parts supplied by reference TRBV5-4 and TRBJ2-5, is ETGVTQSPTHLIKTRGQQVTLRCSSQSGHNTVSWYQQALGQGPQFIFQYYREEENGRGNFPPRFSGLQFPNYSSELNVNALELDDSALYLCASSLGLAGAETQYFGPGTRLLVL.

The CDR3 protein is CAISYRQGSPLGTEAFF. The CDR3 nucleotides are TGTGCCATCAGCTACAGACAGGGCTCCCCGCTCGGCACTGAAGCTTTCTTT. This chain connects TRBV10-3 to TRBJ1-1, with TRBD1 matching 7 bases. Germline-derived CDR1 and CDR2 are ENHRY and SYGVKD. J was trimmed by 4 bases and V by 6 bases; bases with no gene match: 17. The CDR3 spans 17 residues.

CDR3 loop: CASSSQAHSGANVLTF. CDR3 in DNA: TGTGCCAGCAGCTCCCAGGCCCACTCTGGGGCCAACGTCCTGACTTTC. The chain has TRBV7-6 and TRBJ2-6; no definite D call. V lost 4 bases, J lost 0 bases, and 10 bases lay in between. This CDR3 region has 16 residues. Germline CDR1 and CDR2: SGHVS and FNYEAQ.

The chain joins TRBV27 to TRBJ2-3, with D possibly TRBD2 on 6 matching bases. The CDR3 is 15 residues long. The ends were cut back, 2 bases at V and 6 bases at J, with 15 bases in the middle. Germline values: CDR1 MNHEY, CDR2 SMNVEV (reference sequence). CDR3 sequence (DNA): TGTGCCAGCAGTTTAGGAGGGGAGGCCCCTGATACGCAGTATTTT. The encoded protein is CASSLGGEAPDTQYF.

The chain joins TRBV30 to TRBJ2-3; perhaps TRBD2 as D (6 bases). The length of the CDR3 is 13 residues. Germline V lookup: CDR1 GTSNPN, CDR2 SVGIG (reference sequence). The V end lost 2 bases, the J end lost 8 bases, and 14 bases lay between the germline ends. CDR3 coding DNA: TGTGCCTGGAGTCTCGGGGGTCCAGGTACGCAGTATTTT. The encoded protein is CAWSLGGPGTQYF.

The J gene is TRBJ2-7, the V gene TRBV5-1; D is unresolved. The CDR3 extends over 12 amino acids. The germline gives CDR1 SGHRS, CDR2 YFSETQ. V lost 1 base, J lost 3 bases, and 5 bases lay in between. This CDR3 is CASSLTIYEQYF. The CDR3 DNA sequence: TGCGCCAGCAGCTTGACTATCTACGAGCAGTACTTC.

The chain couples TRBV18 to TRBJ2-6; TRBD1 matches at 8 bases. The J segment lost 2 bases and the V segment lost 2 bases, leaving 2 bases of the junction unmatched. This CDR3 is built from 16 residues. Looked up from germline, CDR1 is KGHSH and CDR2 is LQKENI. The CDR3 region is CASSPAGGPGANVLTF. The CDR3 DNA reads as TGTGCCAGCTCACCAGCAGGGGGCCCTGGGGCCAACGTCCTGACTTTC.

This clone is labeled as medium-sized. The chain carries TRBV28 and TRBJ2-1; no reliable D call. V was shortened by 8 bases and J by 0 bases, with 11 bases between the two germline ends. This CDR3 is built from 14 residues. CDR1 and CDR2 from the germline V gene are MDHEN and SYDVKM. In nucleotides, the CDR3 is TGTGCCAGCCGTGTGGCTAACTCCTACAATGAGCAGTTCTTC. The encoded protein is CASRVANSYNEQFF.

The chain links TRBV28 to TRBJ2-1, with D possibly TRBD2 on 6 matching bases. There are 14 residues in the CDR3. Germline V lookup: CDR1 MDHEN, CDR2 SYDVKM. The V end lost 4 bases, the J end lost 3 bases, and 10 bases lay between the germline ends. The CDR3 spells CASSYRGYYNEQFF. In nucleotides, the CDR3 is TGTGCCAGCAGTTATCGGGGGTACTACAATGAGCAGTTCTTC.

The gene calls are TRBV7-8 and TRBJ2-2; D may correspond to TRBD1 or TRBD2 (6 bases each). Germline V gene lookup returns CDR1 SGHVS and CDR2 FQNEAQ. The CDR3 is 17 amino acids. V shed 0 bases and J shed 6 bases, with 17 bases lying between them. The CDR3 here is CASSLARGRGTPGELFF. The CDR3 DNA is TGTGCCAGCAGCTTAGCGCGGGGCAGGGGAACTCCCGGGGAGCTGTTTTTT. The full variable domain, its missing parts supplied by reference TRBV7-8 and TRBJ2-2, is GAGVSQSPRYKVAKRGQDVALRCDPISGHVSLFWYQQALGQGPEFLTYFQNEAQLDKSGLPSDRFFAERPEGSVSTLKIQRTQQEDSAVYLCASSLARGRGTPGELFFGEGSRLTVL.

The rearrangement joins TRBV27 to TRBJ1-4, with D possibly matching TRBD1 (6 bases). CDR3 size: 13 residues. Germline CDR1 MNHEY, CDR2 SMNVEV (reference sequence). Trimming left V 1 base short and J 8 bases short, with 8 bases between. This CDR3 is CASSLLGHEKLFF. CDR3 sequence (DNA): TGTGCCAGCAGTTTATTGGGACACGAAAAACTGTTTTTT.

The rearrangement uses TRBV11-2 and TRBJ1-5; D not certain. V lost 8 bases and J 1 base, leaving 3 bases between the germline ends. Germline loops: CDR1 SGHAT, CDR2 FQNNGV. The CDR3 length is 11 residues. The CDR3 bases are TGTGCCAGCGGAAGCAATCAGCCCCAGCATTTT. Translated, it gives CASGSNQPQHF.

V is TRBV4-3 and J is TRBJ1-2, with no clear D. This CDR3 is built from 15 residues. Germline V gene data show CDR1 as LGHNA and CDR2 as YSLEER. The germline V and J ends were trimmed by 0 bases and 4 bases, with 12 bases remaining between them. CDR3: CASSQDPGLFYGYTF. In nucleotides, the CDR3 is TGCGCCAGCAGCCAAGATCCAGGCTTATTCTATGGCTACACCTTC.

By sample share, this clone is large. The chain joins TRBV20-1 to TRBJ1-1; no clear D gene. Trimming took off 3 bases at V and 8 bases at J, with 22 bases between the two ends. The germline CDR1 and CDR2 sequences are DFQATT and SNEGSKA (reference sequence). This CDR3 is 15 amino acids long. CDR3 nucleotide sequence: TGCAGTGCTAGTCGCTCCCCGGACGGTATTGGCGAAGCTTTCTTT. Its protein product is CSASRSPDGIGEAFF.

The chain combines TRBV4-1 with TRBJ1-5; a possible D gene is TRBD1 (6 bases). V gave up 3 bases and J gave up 4 bases, with 13 bases separating them. The germline gives CDR1 MGHRA, CDR2 YSYEKL. The length of the CDR3 is 15 residues. This CDR3 is CASSHGTLQNQPQHF. The CDR3 DNA follows: TGCGCCAGCAGCCACGGGACATTGCAAAATCAGCCCCAGCATTTT.

V gene TRBV5-1 combines with J gene TRBJ2-1, with TRBD2 matching over 11 bases. This CDR3 is 16 amino acids long. The ends lost 2 bases at V and 3 bases at J; junction bases unmatched: 4. Germline-derived CDR1 and CDR2 are SGHRS and YFSETQ. This CDR3 is CASSLGTSGNYNEQFF. The DNA for the CDR3 is TGCGCCAGCAGCTTAGGGACTAGCGGAAACTACAATGAGCAGTTCTTC.

The J gene is TRBJ1-3, the V gene TRBV28; D is undetermined. V shed 5 bases and J shed 0 bases, with 11 bases lying between them. The CDR3 extends over 15 amino acids. Germline values: CDR1 MDHEN, CDR2 SYDVKM. The CDR3 nucleotides are TGTGCCAGCAGTCAGACCTGGTTCTCTGGAAACACCATATATTTT. Its protein product is CASSQTWFSGNTIYF.

The V and J genes are TRBV6-1 and TRBJ1-1, with D perhaps matching TRBD1 (6 bases). The CDR3 contains 12 residues. Germline values: CDR1 MNHNS, CDR2 SASEGT. Trimming took off 2 bases at V and 11 bases at J, with 12 bases between the two ends. The CDR3 region is CASSEWGTQAFF. The CDR3 DNA is TGTGCCAGCAGTGAATGGGGGACACAGGCTTTCTTT.

The rearrangement uses TRBV5-4 and TRBJ1-1, with a possible D match to TRBD1 (6 bases). CDR3 length equals 12 residues. CDR1 and CDR2 (germline): SGHNT, YYREEE (reference sequence). V was trimmed by 5 bases and J by 4 bases, leaving 9 bases between them. The CDR3 loop is CASRGGGTEAFF. CDR3 nucleotides: TGTGCCAGCAGGGGAGGGGGCACTGAAGCTTTCTTT.

This sequence joins TRBV29-1 and TRBJ2-1, with a weak D call TRBD2 (5 bases). V was pared by 6 bases and J by 8 bases, with 8 bases between. CDR1 and CDR2 (germline): SQVTM, ANQGSEA. This CDR3 has 10 amino acids. In DNA, the CDR3 is TGCAGCGTGAGGGTCGATGAGCAGTTCTTC. Residues: CSVRVDEQFF.

This chain joins TRBV2 and TRBJ2-1, with 8 bases aligning to TRBD2. Per the germline V gene, CDR1 is SNHLY and CDR2 is FYNNEI. J was trimmed by 3 bases and V by 6 bases; bases with no gene match: 7. CDR3 length equals 15 residues. The CDR3 loop reads CASRLGLANYNEQFF. The CDR3 bases are TGTGCCAGCAGGCTCGGACTAGCTAACTACAATGAGCAGTTCTTC.

The chain is built from TRBV29-1 and TRBJ1-2; possibly TRBD1 for D (5 bases). In germline, CDR1 is SQVTM, CDR2 ANQGSEA. V was clipped by 2 bases and J by 2 bases, with 12 bases between them. This CDR3 region has 14 residues. DNA for the CDR3: TGCAGCGTTGAAATGGTGGAGGGGAACTATGGCTACACCTTC. Translating it yields CSVEMVEGNYGYTF.

This chain connects TRBV3-1 (or the pseudogene TRBV3-2) to TRBJ1-2; possible D gene TRBD1, 5 bases. The CDR3 runs 14 residues. CDR1 and CDR2 (germline): LGHDT, YNNKEL (reference sequence). With 1 base removed from V and 5 bases from J, the gap between germline ends came to 11 bases. DNA of the CDR3: TGTGCCAGCAGCCAAGCGGGGGGGAGATATGGCTACACCTTC. Its protein is CASSQAGGRYGYTF.